Each of the 14 T cell receptor beta chains below was sequenced from the same sample in a study of T-cell reconstitution after alpha-beta-depleted transplantation in children. Preparing the TCRbeta library involved the use of unique molecular identifiers. TCRdb reprocessed the PCR reads with MiXCR, giving one entry per CDR3 protein. The sample has around 600,000 distinct CDR3 sequences, roughly a tenth seen once. Sequencing was performed on PBMCs from the stem cell graft donor, taken from the stem cell graft. These receptor sequences come from a human donor who donated a stem cell graft to a child with acute myeloid leukemia.

This clonotype was seen repeatedly, ten times or more. This chain links TRBV6-5 with TRBJ2-3, with a possible D match to TRBD2 (6 bases). CDR1 is MNHEY and CDR2 is SVGAGI in the germline V gene. This CDR3 has 15 residues. Trimming removed 3 bases at V and 6 bases at J, with 16 bases between. CDR3 sequence: CASSYRTISPDTQYF. The CDR3 nucleotides read TGTGCCAGCAGTTATCGGACTATCTCCCCGGATACGCAGTATTTT.

Only a few counts were recorded for this clonotype. The chain has TRBV20-1 and TRBJ2-7; D might be TRBD2 (6 bases). The CDR3 covers 11 residues. V lost 4 bases to trimming and J lost 3 bases, with 7 bases between them. The germline V gene has CDR1 DFQATT and CDR2 SNEGSKA (reference sequence). CDR3 sequence reads: CSAKTSYEQYF. Written as DNA, the CDR3 is TGCAGTGCTAAGACTAGCTACGAGCAGTACTTC.

Ten or more counts support this clonotype. V is TRBV10-3 and J is TRBJ2-1, with 13 positions matching TRBD2. V lost 4 bases, J lost 7 bases, and 7 bases stayed unmatched. The CDR3 totals 16 residues. Per the germline V gene, CDR1 is ENHRY and CDR2 is SYGVKD. For the CDR3, the DNA is TGTGCCATCAGTGGCGCCGGGACTAGCGGGACAAATGAGCAGTTCTTC. Its translation: CAISGAGTSGTNEQFF.

Concerning this clonotype: It is likely a read error, because the conserved phenylalanine at the end of the CDR3 is missing. The gene calls are TRBV7-9 and TRBJ2-7, with TRBD2 as a possible D gene (5 bases). Germline lookup yields CDR1 SEHNR and CDR2 FQNEAQ (reference sequence). The CDR3 covers 12 residues. Trimming removed 5 bases at V and 4 bases at J, with 9 bases between. CDR3: CASSQTGYEQYC. The CDR3 nucleotides read TGTGCCAGCAGCCAGACGGGGTACGAGCAGTACTGC.

The V and J genes are TRBV20-1 and TRBJ1-5; the match to TRBD1 covers 7 bases. V dropped 3 bases and J dropped 6; count of bases not matched to a gene: 11. This CDR3 is 15 amino acids long. Germline CDR1 DFQATT, CDR2 SNEGSKA (reference sequence). In DNA form, the CDR3 reads TGCAGTGCTAGCGCCACAGGGGCCCTCGGTCAGCCCCAGCATTTT. Residues: CSASATGALGQPQHF.

The V gene is TRBV12-3 or TRBV12-4, the J gene TRBJ1-1; D unclear. The CDR3 loop spans 13 amino acids. The V end was cut by 8 bases, the J end by 1 base, with 11 bases between. CDR3 loop: CASSTQRNTEAFF. DNA of the CDR3: TGTGCCAGCTCGACTCAGAGGAACACTGAAGCTTTCTTT.

The V call is TRBV20-1, the J call TRBJ2-7, with D tentatively TRBD2 (5 bases). Germline CDR1 and CDR2: DFQATT and SNEGSKA (reference sequence). The V end was cut by 1 base, the J end by 5 bases, with 18 bases between. The CDR3 is 15 residues long. For the CDR3, the DNA is TGCAGTGCTAGAGCAAGCATCCGCTCGGGAAACGAGCAGTACTTC. Encoded protein: CSARASIRSGNEQYF.

In its sample, this clonotype was seen many times. The genes are TRBV29-1 and TRBJ2-7; 7 bases map to TRBD2. The length of the CDR3 is 13 residues. Germline lookup yields CDR1 SQVTM and CDR2 ANQGSEA. V was clipped by 4 bases and J by 5 bases; unmatched bases: 8. CDR3 protein: CSVGGGSKNEQYF. The CDR3 region has the DNA TGCAGCGTTGGGGGCGGGAGTAAGAACGAGCAGTACTTC.

This sequence joins TRBV24-1 and TRBJ1-4; no firm D call. Germline lookup yields CDR1 KGHDR and CDR2 SFDVKD. This CDR3 region has 14 residues. V lost 2 bases to trimming and J lost 8 bases, with 11 bases between them. Here the CDR3 reads CATSDWGTPEKLFF. The CDR3, as DNA: TGTGCCACCAGTGATTGGGGAACCCCGGAAAAACTGTTTTTT.

The gene calls are TRBV11-2 and TRBJ2-7; D remains unclear. With 0 bases removed from V and 4 bases from J, the gap between germline ends came to 13 bases. The CDR3 runs to 15 residues. CDR1 and CDR2 from the germline V gene are SGHAT and FQNNGV. CDR3 residues: CASSLEGSGIYEQYF. The CDR3 coding sequence is TGTGCCAGCAGCTTAGAGGGAAGTGGGATATACGAGCAGTACTTC. Combining the CDR3 with reference TRBV11-2 and TRBJ2-7 gives the whole variable domain EAGVAQSPRYKIIEKRQSVAFWCNPISGHATLYWYQQILGQGPKLLIQFQNNGVVDDSQLPKDRFSAERLKGVDSTLKIQPAKLEDSAVYLCASSLEGSGIYEQYFGPGTRLTVT.

This clonotype was seen a few times. The CDR3 loop is CASSQGRSRITDTQYF. DNA for the CDR3: TGCGCCAGCAGCCAAGGACGTAGCAGGATCACAGATACGCAGTATTTT. The chain uses TRBV4-3 and TRBJ2-3, with D unresolved. V gave up 1 base and J gave up 2 bases, with 13 bases separating them. The CDR3 sequence is 16 residues long. Germline CDR1 and CDR2: LGHNA and YSLEER.

Many counts were recorded for this clonotype. The J gene is TRBJ2-1, the V gene TRBV7-8, with 7 bases that match TRBD2. V shed 7 bases, J shed 7 bases, and the junction held 10 bases outside the gene matches. The CDR3 contains 14 residues. CDR1 and CDR2 (germline): SGHVS, FQNEAQ. CDR3 sequence reads: CASIMGGPMNEQFF. CDR3 DNA: TGTGCCAGCATAATGGGAGGGCCTATGAATGAGCAGTTCTTC.

This clonotype has more than one count but fewer than ten. This rearrangement joins TRBV5-1 to TRBJ1-3, with D hard to call. CDR1 and CDR2 from the germline V gene are SGHRS and YFSETQ. V dropped 4 bases and J dropped 3 bases, with 2 bases sitting between them. The CDR3 is made up of 11 amino acids. CDR3 loop: CASSHGNTIYF. DNA of the CDR3: TGCGCCAGCAGCCATGGAAACACCATATATTTT.

This clonotype was counted a few times. The chain joins TRBV28 to TRBJ1-4; no clear D gene. The CDR3 covers 14 residues. Trimming stripped 1 base from V and 8 bases from J, with 11 bases between. Germline V gene sequence: CDR1 MDHEN, CDR2 SYDVKM. The CDR3 DNA is TGTGCCAGCAGTTTATCGGCGGCCGCAGAAAAACTGTTTTTT. Translating it yields CASSLSAAAEKLFF.